This T cell receptor beta chain was recovered during a study of T cell responses to AZD1222 COVID-19 vaccine. Findings of the study overall: Spike was spanned by vaccine-associated CD4 TCRs, with dominance at 160-218 and 743-854.

Comments on this clone: The target antigen is unknown.

TCRdb's table, derived via immunoSEQ multiplex PCR, lists solely in-frame clones and lacks some. The repertoire holds tens of thousands of clones, with 87% as singletons. The source material was peripheral blood, sampled on day 0 of AZD1222 vaccination. The TCR comes from an adult in good health.

CDR3 protein: CASSLGTANTEAFF. The CDR3 coding sequence is TGTGCCAGCAGCTTAGGGACAGCGAACACTGAAGCTTTCTTT. This rearrangement joins TRBV7-6 to TRBJ1-1, with D perhaps matching TRBD1 (6 bases). V dropped 1 base and J dropped 1 base, with 7 bases sitting between them. Germline CDR1 SGHVS, CDR2 FNYEAQ. This CDR3 has 14 amino acids.